This T cell receptor (beta chain) comes out of a study of Ad26.COV2.S vaccination and SARS-CoV-2 variants. Points on this clone: What it binds is not known.

Trimming cost V 6 bases and J 4 bases, with 6 bases left between them. Germline V CDR1 and CDR2: LGHNT, FRNRAP. The CDR3 covers 11 residues. Findings and caveats of the study: Comparability of non-spike TCR breadth was observed across vaccine and placebo recipients.

Some clones are missing from TCRdb's copy, which holds only in-frame ones; the method was immunoSEQ multiplex PCR. Among roughly 140,000 clones listed, more than 80% were seen once. The receptor comes from a human donor who had recovered from COVID-19. V gene TRBV12-5 combines with J gene TRBJ1-2; D not certain. The sample here was peripheral blood, taken after recovery from COVID-19. As DNA, the CDR3 is TGTGCTAGTGGGGGGATCTATGGCTACACCTTC. Protein product: CASGGIYGYTF.